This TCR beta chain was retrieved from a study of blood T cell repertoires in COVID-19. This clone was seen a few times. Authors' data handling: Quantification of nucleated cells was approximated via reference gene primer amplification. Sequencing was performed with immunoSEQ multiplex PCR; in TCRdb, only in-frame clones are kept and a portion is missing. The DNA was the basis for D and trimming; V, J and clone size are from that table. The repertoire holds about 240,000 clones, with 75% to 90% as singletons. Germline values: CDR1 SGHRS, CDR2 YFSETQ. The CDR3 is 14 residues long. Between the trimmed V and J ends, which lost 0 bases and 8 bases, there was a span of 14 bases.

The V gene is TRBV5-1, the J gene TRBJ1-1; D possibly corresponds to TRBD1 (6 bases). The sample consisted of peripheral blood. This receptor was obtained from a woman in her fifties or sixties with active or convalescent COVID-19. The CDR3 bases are TGCGCCAGCAGCTTGGGACAGGCGGTGTCCGAAGCTTTCTTT. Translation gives CASSLGQAVSEAFF.